The 8 T cell receptor beta chains below were found in one sample sequenced in a study of blood T cell repertoires in COVID-19 (dated by TCRdb to about 2020). Receptor libraries were prepared by the immunoSEQ multiplex PCR assay. TCRdb provides this immuneACCESS table in a form limited to in-frame rearrangements. Some clones are lacking; in checked studies, under half of them reflect an unresolved V gene, and why the rest are absent is not known. Present in this sample are around 400,000 clones, approximately 87% of which were seen just once. The top ten constitute approximately 2.4% of the sample. What was sequenced was peripheral blood. The receptors were gathered from a woman aged 55-69 years with COVID-19, enrolled during active disease.

The CDR3 coding sequence is TGTGCCAGCAGCCCTAGACTAGCGGGGGGGCCTTACGAGCAGTACTTC. Encoded protein: CASSPRLAGGPYEQYF. V and J are TRBV3-1 (or the pseudogene TRBV3-2) and TRBJ2-7; TRBD2 aligns across 14 bases. CDR1 LGHDT and CDR2 YNNKEL come from the germline V gene (reference sequence). The CDR3 has 16 amino acids. With 4 bases clipped from V and 4 bases from J, the junction kept 6 bases outside the gene matches.

The chain carries TRBV27 and TRBJ2-7; TRBD1 agrees at 7 bases. The germline CDR1 and CDR2 sequences are MNHEY and SMNVEV (reference sequence). The V and J ends lost 0 bases and 0 bases, in that order; junction bases with no gene match: 17. CDR3 length: 20 amino acids. In nucleotides, the CDR3 is TGTGCCAGCAGTTTATCCTCAAACCGGGACAGTCTCTGGCGCTCCTACGAGCAGTACTTC. The encoded protein is CASSLSSNRDSLWRSYEQYF.

This chain connects TRBV5-5 to TRBJ1-5; tentative D call: TRBD1 (6 bases). The CDR3 consists of 14 residues. Germline V gene data show CDR1 as SGHKS and CDR2 as YYEKEE (reference sequence). V was trimmed by 4 bases and J by 3 bases, leaving 11 bases between them. The CDR3 DNA is TGTGCCAGCAGCACGGGACACTCCAATCAGCCCCAGCATTTT. Its protein product is CASSTGHSNQPQHF.

V gene TRBV5-1 combines with J gene TRBJ2-1; 10 positions match TRBD2. In germline, CDR1 is SGHRS, CDR2 YFSETQ. CDR3 length: 17 amino acids. Trimming took 4 bases from V and 2 from J; bases not matched to a gene: 9. The CDR3 loop is CASSRGLARPTYNEQFF. The CDR3 region has the DNA TGCGCCAGCAGCCGGGGACTAGCGAGACCTACCTACAATGAGCAGTTCTTC.

The V and J genes are TRBV2 and TRBJ1-4; the match to TRBD1 covers 9 bases. The CDR3 is made up of 15 amino acids. Germline V gene data show CDR1 as SNHLY and CDR2 as FYNNEI. The junction had 8 bases not matched to a gene; V was cut back by 9 bases and J by 3 bases. CDR3 DNA sequence: TGTGCCAGTCAACTACAGGGGGCCGCTAATGAAAAACTGTTTTTT. Encoded protein: CASQLQGAANEKLFF.

The V gene is TRBV2, the J gene TRBJ1-4; TRBD1 matches 10 bases. The CDR3 contains 17 residues. V lost 2 bases and J lost 10; bases outside the gene matches: 13. The V gene's germline CDR1 is SNHLY and CDR2 FYNNEI. The CDR3: CASSETSLGTGEVKLFF. As DNA, the CDR3 is TGTGCCAGCAGTGAAACCAGTTTAGGGACAGGGGAGGTAAAACTGTTTTTT.

The J gene is TRBJ1-3, the V gene TRBV6-5; D not resolved. Germline V lookup: CDR1 MNHEY, CDR2 SVGAGI. This CDR3 comprises 15 residues. The V end lost 6 bases, the J end lost 4 bases, and 16 bases lay between the germline ends. The CDR3: CASSITWAAGNTIYF. In DNA form, the CDR3 reads TGTGCCAGCAGCATAACGTGGGCAGCCGGAAACACCATATATTTT.

The gene calls are TRBV5-1 and TRBJ1-2; 7 positions match TRBD1. Germline V gene sequence: CDR1 SGHRS, CDR2 YFSETQ. The V segment lost 3 bases and the J segment 8 bases; nucleotides outside the gene matches: 10. The length of the CDR3 is 14 residues. CDR3: CASSSQNRGGGYTF. The CDR3, as DNA: TGCGCCAGCAGCTCGCAGAACAGGGGCGGCGGCTACACCTTC.